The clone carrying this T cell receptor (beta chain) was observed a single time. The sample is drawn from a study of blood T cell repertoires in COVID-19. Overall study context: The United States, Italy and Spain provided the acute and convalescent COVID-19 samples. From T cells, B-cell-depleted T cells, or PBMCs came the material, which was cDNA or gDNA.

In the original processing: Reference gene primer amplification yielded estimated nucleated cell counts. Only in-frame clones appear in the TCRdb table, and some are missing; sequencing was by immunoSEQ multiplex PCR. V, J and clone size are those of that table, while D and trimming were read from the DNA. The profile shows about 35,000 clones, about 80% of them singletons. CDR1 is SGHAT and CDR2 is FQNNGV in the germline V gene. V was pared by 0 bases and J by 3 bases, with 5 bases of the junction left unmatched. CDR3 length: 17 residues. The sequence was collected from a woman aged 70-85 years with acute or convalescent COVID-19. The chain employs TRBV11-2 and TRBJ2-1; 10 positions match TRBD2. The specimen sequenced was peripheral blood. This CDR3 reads CASSLDGLAADYNEQFF. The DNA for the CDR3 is TGTGCCAGCAGCTTAGACGGACTAGCGGCTGACTACAATGAGCAGTTCTTC. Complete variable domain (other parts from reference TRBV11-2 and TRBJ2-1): EAGVAQSPRYKIIEKRQSVAFWCNPISGHATLYWYQQILGQGPKLLIQFQNNGVVDDSQLPKDRFSAERLKGVDSTLKIQPAKLEDSAVYLCASSLDGLAADYNEQFFGPGTRLTVL.